The entry below describes one TCR beta chain. Assay used: immunoSEQ multiplex PCR; TCRdb lists only in-frame clones, some missing. The table has tens of thousands of clones, about nine tenths seen once. This sample was taken from a study of OX40 agonist ivuxolimab in advanced cancers. The sample here was CD4+ or CD8+ T cells sorted from blood, taken in a trial of the OX40 agonist ivuxolimab. This TCR came from an adult with an advanced solid tumor such as melanoma, head and neck, liver or kidney cancer.

The CDR3 DNA follows: TGTGCCAGCAGTGCCGTGAGGGAGCAGTACTTC. Translating it yields CASSAVREQYF. The rearrangement links TRBV6-8 to TRBJ2-7; D call uncertain. This CDR3 spans 11 amino acids. Per the germline V gene, CDR1 is MNHGY and CDR2 is SAAAGT. The V and J ends lost 5 bases and 7 bases respectively, with 9 bases between them.